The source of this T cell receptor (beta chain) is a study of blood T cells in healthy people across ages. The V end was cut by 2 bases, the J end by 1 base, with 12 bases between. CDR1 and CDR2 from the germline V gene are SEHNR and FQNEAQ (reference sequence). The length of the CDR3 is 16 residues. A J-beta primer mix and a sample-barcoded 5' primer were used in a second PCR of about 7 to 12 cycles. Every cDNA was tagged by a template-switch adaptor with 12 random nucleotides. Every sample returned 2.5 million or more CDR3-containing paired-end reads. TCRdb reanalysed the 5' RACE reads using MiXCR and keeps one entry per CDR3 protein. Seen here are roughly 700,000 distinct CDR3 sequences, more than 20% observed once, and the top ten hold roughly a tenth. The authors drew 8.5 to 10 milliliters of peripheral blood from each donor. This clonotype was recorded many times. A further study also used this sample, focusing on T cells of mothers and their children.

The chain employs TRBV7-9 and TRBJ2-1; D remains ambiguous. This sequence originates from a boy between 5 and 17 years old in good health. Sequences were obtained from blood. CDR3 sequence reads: CASSLSGGGSYNEQFF. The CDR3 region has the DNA TGTGCCAGCAGCTTAAGTGGCGGCGGTTCCTACAATGAGCAGTTCTTC.